This T cell receptor (beta chain) emerged from a study of blood T cell repertoires in COVID-19. Looking at the study overall: Nucleic acid was either cDNA or gDNA, and it came from T cells, B-cell-depleted T cells, or PBMCs.

Per germline, CDR1 SQVTM and CDR2 ANQGSEA. V dropped 4 bases and J dropped 9 bases, with 18 bases sitting between them. This CDR3 has 13 amino acids. Recruitment covered about two dozen US areas and drew participants whose ages spanned roughly 18 to 90 years. Among Cohort 3 donors, those recovered had two negative PCRs, clearance, or symptom resolution. The repertoire was sequenced with immunoSEQ multiplex PCR; TCRdb's copy has only in-frame clones and lacks some. The profile covers hundreds of thousands of clones, with about 87% appearing a single time and about a tenth taken by the ten largest. The sequence was obtained from a woman aged 50 to 65 who had recovered from COVID-19. The rearrangement uses TRBV29-1 and TRBJ1-1, with D hard to call. The sample taken for sequencing was PBMCs or T cells enriched from blood (not recorded which). The CDR3 sequence is CSVVFRSLPKAFF. The DNA for the CDR3 is TGCAGCGTTGTATTTCGTTCACTACCGAAAGCTTTCTTT.